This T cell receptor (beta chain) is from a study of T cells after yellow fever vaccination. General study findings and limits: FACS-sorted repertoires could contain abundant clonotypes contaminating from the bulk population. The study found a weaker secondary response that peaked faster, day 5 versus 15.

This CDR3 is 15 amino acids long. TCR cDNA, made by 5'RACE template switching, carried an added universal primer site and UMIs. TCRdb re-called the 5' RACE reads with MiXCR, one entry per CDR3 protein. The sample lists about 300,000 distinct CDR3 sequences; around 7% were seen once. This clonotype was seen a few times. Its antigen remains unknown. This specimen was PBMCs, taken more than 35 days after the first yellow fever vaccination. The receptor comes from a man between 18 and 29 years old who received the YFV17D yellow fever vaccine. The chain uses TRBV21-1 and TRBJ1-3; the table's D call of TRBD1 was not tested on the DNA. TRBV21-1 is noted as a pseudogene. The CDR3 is CASSGQDDSGNTIYF. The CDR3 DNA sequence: TGTGCCAGCAGCGGACAGGACGACTCTGGAAACACCATATATTTT.